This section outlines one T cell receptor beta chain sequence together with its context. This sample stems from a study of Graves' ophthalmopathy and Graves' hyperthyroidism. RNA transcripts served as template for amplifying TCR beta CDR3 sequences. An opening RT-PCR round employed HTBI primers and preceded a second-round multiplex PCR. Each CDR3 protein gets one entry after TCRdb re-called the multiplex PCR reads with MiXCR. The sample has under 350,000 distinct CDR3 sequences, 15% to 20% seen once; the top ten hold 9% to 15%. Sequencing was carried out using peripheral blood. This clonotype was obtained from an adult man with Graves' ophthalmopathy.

CDR3 protein: CASSDPPGRAASYGYTF. For the CDR3, the DNA is TGTGCCAGCAGTGACCCTCCGGGACGGGCGGCGAGCTATGGCTACACCTTC. The chain joins TRBV6-4 to TRBJ1-2; D may be TRBD1 (5 bases). The CDR3 spans 17 residues. Trimming removed 2 bases at V and 4 bases at J, with 20 bases between. CDR1 and CDR2 (germline): MRHNA, SNTAGT.